The 4 T cell receptor beta chains below come from one sample, sequenced in a study of cytomegalovirus exposure and HLA in healthy donors. Primers for the PCR totalled 60 Vbeta and 13 Jbeta. The data were produced by immunoSEQ multiplex PCR, yet TCRdb's version contains in-frame clones alone and is incomplete. The sample consists of 90,000 to 120,000 clones, approximately 76% of them appearing once. The material sequenced was PBMCs. The receptors originated from a man aged 18 to 35 in good health and CMV-seronegative.

The J gene is TRBJ2-2, the V gene TRBV5-1; D remains ambiguous. Germline CDR1 and CDR2: SGHRS and YFSETQ. Trimming pared 2 bases from V and 10 bases from J, leaving 12 bases between. This CDR3 has 13 amino acids. The CDR3 spells CASSFLDGVELFF. The CDR3 coding sequence is TGCGCCAGCAGCTTCCTAGATGGTGTGGAGCTGTTTTTT.

This chain joins TRBV7-6 and TRBJ2-1; D is possibly TRBD2 (6 bases). Germline-derived CDR1 and CDR2 are SGHVS and FNYEAQ. This CDR3 is built from 19 residues. The V end was cut by 0 bases, the J end by 0 bases, with 18 bases between. CDR3 DNA: TGTGCCAGCAGCTTAGCGGGGGGATTAGGAACCAGCTCCTACAATGAGCAGTTCTTC. Residues: CASSLAGGLGTSSYNEQFF.

The CDR3 bases are TGTGCCAGCGGAGACAGGCCCTTTAGGGAAAAACTGTTTTTT. The encoded protein is CASGDRPFREKLFF. This chain uses TRBV2 with TRBJ1-4, with D maybe TRBD1 (6 bases). The CDR3 is 14 residues long. Trimming cost V 8 bases and J 8 bases, with 18 bases left between them. Germline V gene sequence: CDR1 SNHLY, CDR2 FYNNEI.

CDR3 residues: CASRRTGGTYEQYF. Here the CDR3 DNA reads TGTGCCAGTAGGAGGACAGGCGGAACTTACGAGCAGTACTTC. The J gene is TRBJ2-7, the V gene TRBV19; TRBD1 matches at 7 bases. The CDR3 contains 14 residues. The germline CDR1 and CDR2 sequences are LNHDA and SQIVND (reference sequence). Trimming at V came to 6 bases and at J to 4 bases, leaving 9 bases not matched to a gene.